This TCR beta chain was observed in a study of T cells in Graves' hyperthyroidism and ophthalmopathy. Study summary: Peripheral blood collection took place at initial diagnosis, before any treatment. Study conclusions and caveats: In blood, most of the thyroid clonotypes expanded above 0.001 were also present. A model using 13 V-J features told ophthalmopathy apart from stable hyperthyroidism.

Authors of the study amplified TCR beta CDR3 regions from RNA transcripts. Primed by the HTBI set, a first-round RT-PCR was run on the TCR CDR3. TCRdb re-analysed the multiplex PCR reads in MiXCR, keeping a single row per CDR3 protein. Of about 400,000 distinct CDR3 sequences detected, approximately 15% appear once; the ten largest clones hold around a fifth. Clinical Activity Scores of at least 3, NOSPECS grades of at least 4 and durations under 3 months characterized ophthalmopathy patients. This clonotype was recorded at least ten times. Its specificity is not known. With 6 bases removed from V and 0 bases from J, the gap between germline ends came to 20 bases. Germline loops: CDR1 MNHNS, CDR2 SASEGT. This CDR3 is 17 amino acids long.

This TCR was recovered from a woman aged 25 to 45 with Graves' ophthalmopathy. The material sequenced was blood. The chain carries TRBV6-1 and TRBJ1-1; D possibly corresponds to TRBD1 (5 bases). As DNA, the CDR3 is TGTGCCAGCAGGCCGGCTACGCCGGGGGTTCTGAACACTGAAGCTTTCTTT. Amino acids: CASRPATPGVLNTEAFF.